This T cell receptor (beta chain) comes out of a study of beta chain features in type 1 diabetes. CD4+ naive, central memory, regulatory and stem cell-like memory cells were sorted via CD45RO/CCR7/CD25/CD127/CD95/CD27. CDR1 is LNHDA and CDR2 is SQIVND in the germline V gene (reference sequence). The CDR3 length is 13 residues. Trimming left V 1 base short and J 5 bases short, with 8 bases between. TCRB transcripts that were expressed got sequenced, as all of the isolated RNA had been reverse transcribed. The data were produced by immunoSEQ multiplex PCR, yet TCRdb's version contains in-frame clones alone and is incomplete. The table lists about 360,000 clones, over 10% of them singletons.

Sequencing was carried out using naive CD4+ T cells from blood. The chain combines TRBV19 with TRBJ1-2; D is ambiguous. This TCR came from a man between 18 and 29 years old in good health. The CDR3 DNA reads TGTGCCAGTAGTATAGGAACATGGTATGGCTACACCTTC. Its protein is CASSIGTWYGYTF.